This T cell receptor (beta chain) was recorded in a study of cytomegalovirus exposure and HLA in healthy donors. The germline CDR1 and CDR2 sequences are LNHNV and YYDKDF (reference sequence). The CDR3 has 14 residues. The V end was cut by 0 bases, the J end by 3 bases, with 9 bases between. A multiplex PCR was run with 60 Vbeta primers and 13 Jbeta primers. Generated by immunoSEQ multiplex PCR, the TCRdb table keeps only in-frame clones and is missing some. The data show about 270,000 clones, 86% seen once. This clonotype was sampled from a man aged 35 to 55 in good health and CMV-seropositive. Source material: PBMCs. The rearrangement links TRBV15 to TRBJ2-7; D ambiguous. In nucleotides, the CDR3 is TGTGCCACCAGCAGAGATGGCAGTCACTACGAGCAGTACTTC. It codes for CATSRDGSHYEQYF.